One and the same sample provided the 5 T cell receptor beta chains below, sequenced in a study of blood T cell repertoires in COVID-19. Some clones are missing from TCRdb's copy, which holds only in-frame ones; the method was immunoSEQ multiplex PCR. Found here are around 60,000 clones, around 83% of them singletons; the top ten hold roughly 10%. Sequencing input: peripheral blood. The receptor source for this set is a middle-aged man with COVID-19, enrolled during active disease.

DNA of the CDR3: TGTGCCAGCAGCCTCCAGGGGGGTGAGACCCAGTACTTC. It translates to CASSLQGGETQYF. The chain has TRBV3-1 (or the pseudogene TRBV3-2) and TRBJ2-5, with D possibly matching TRBD1 (7 bases). The CDR3 sequence is 13 residues long. The V end was cut by 4 bases, the J end by 5 bases, with 11 bases between. Germline CDR1 and CDR2: LGHDT and YNNKEL (reference sequence).

This chain joins TRBV7-3 and TRBJ2-1; possibly TRBD1 for D (6 bases). CDR3 size: 15 residues. The germline CDR1 and CDR2 sequences are SGHTA and FQGTGA. The ends were cut back, 1 base at V and 0 bases at J, with 7 bases in the middle. CDR3 sequence (DNA): TGTGCCAGCAGCTTAAACAGGGCCTCCTACAATGAGCAGTTCTTC. As protein: CASSLNRASYNEQFF.

The genes are TRBV6-5 and TRBJ2-7, with D possibly being TRBD1 (6 bases). CDR1 is MNHEY and CDR2 is SVGAGI in the germline V gene. V lost 0 bases and J lost 2, with 8 bases in between. This CDR3 has 14 residues. CDR3: CASSYSKGAYEQYF. The CDR3 DNA reads TGTGCCAGCAGTTACTCGAAGGGGGCCTACGAGCAGTACTTC.

The V gene is TRBV18, the J gene TRBJ2-7, with TRBD1 identical over 9 bases. Germline CDR1 is KGHSH and CDR2 is LQKENI. The CDR3 runs 15 residues. Germline trimming cut 2 bases from V and 7 bases from J; bases unmatched to any gene: 9. The CDR3 is CASSPKSGQGREQYF. As DNA, the CDR3 is TGTGCCAGCTCACCAAAGTCGGGACAGGGAAGGGAGCAGTACTTC. Using reference TRBV18 and TRBJ2-7 for the parts outside the CDR3, the full variable domain is NAGVMQNPRHLVRRRGQEARLRCSPMKGHSHVYWYRQLPEEGLKFMVYLQKENIIDESGMPKERFSAEFPKEGPSILRIQQVVRGDSAAYFCASSPKSGQGREQYFGPGTRLTVT.

The sample holds one count of this clone. The chain is built from TRBV9 and TRBJ2-1, with 10 bases fitting TRBD2. The V gene end was trimmed by 4 bases and the J gene end by 0 bases; junction bases not matched to a gene: 4. This CDR3 has 16 amino acids. Germline V lookup: CDR1 SGDLS, CDR2 YYNGEE. This CDR3 reads CASSPRLAGSYNEQFF. CDR3 in DNA: TGTGCCAGCAGCCCCCGACTAGCGGGCTCCTACAATGAGCAGTTCTTC.